There are many counts of the clone carrying this TCR beta chain. Its specificity is not known. The sample originates from a study of T-cell reconstitution after alpha-beta-depleted transplantation in children. Study-level findings and limits: T-cell counts and diversity at one year post-transplant came mainly from newly produced T cells. Surviving thymic progenitors and recipient T cells were the source of high TCRbeta diversity at day 60 in some patients. Several hundred expanded graft clones reportedly were the source of alpha-beta T cells about two months after transplant.

TCRbeta library construction was performed incorporating unique molecular identifiers. TCRdb re-analysed the PCR reads in MiXCR, keeping a single row per CDR3 protein. In the table there are 440,000 or so distinct CDR3 sequences, approximately 42% of which are singletons. The sample consisted of PBMCs, taken before TCRalphabeta/CD19-depleted stem cell transplant. This clonotype was obtained from a girl aged 2 to 9 with aplastic anemia, due to receive a stem cell transplant.

This CDR3 is CASTPLGGTQPQHF. In DNA, the CDR3 is TGTGCCAGCACTCCCTTAGGGGGGACTCAGCCCCAGCATTTT. This chain uses TRBV6-1 with TRBJ1-5, with TRBD1 as a possible D gene (6 bases). The CDR3 extends over 14 amino acids. From germline, CDR1 is MNHNS and CDR2 SASEGT. Trimming took 7 bases from V and 6 from J, leaving 16 bases between them.